This entry describes one TCR beta chain. This sample stems from a study of STAT5B mutations in CD4+ large granular lymphocyte leukemia. Sequencing was at survey level. Original handling: Productive clonotypes were detectable down to 2.59 x 10-5 frequency. Assay: immunoSEQ multiplex PCR; the TCRdb copy retains only in-frame clones and omits some. The V and J calls and clone size are taken from that table; D and trimming were inferred from the DNA. The data contain about 32,000 clones, around 72% of them singletons. Sequencing input: CD4+ T cells from blood buffy coats. This clonotype was obtained from a human donor in good health.

This CDR3 is CASSTSLRNTEAFF. CDR3 nucleotides: TGCGCCAGCAGTACTTCACTGCGGAACACTGAAGCTTTCTTT. This chain joins TRBV5-1 and TRBJ1-1; D gene unclear. The CDR3 runs 14 residues. Trimming cost V 5 bases and J 1 base, with 12 bases left between them. Germline assignment: CDR1 SGHRS and CDR2 YFSETQ.